Each of the 7 T cell receptor beta chains below was sequenced from the same sample in a study of T-cell memory formation after mild COVID-19 (dated by TCRdb to about 2021). Library preparation employed 5' RACE. Sequencing was performed on an Illumina NovaSeq 6000. TCRdb trimmed public reads at Q25 via fastp, called clones via MiXCR and kept in-frame beta chains. Every entry covers one CDR3 protein and lists the most common genes and DNA from its rows. The sample profile shows around 530,000 distinct CDR3 sequences; roughly 21% of them were found once. Of the sample, 7% to 9% is held by the ten largest clones. Sequencing was done on a sample of PBMCs or a T cell subset sorted from them (not recorded which). The origin of the receptors is an adult woman who had mild COVID-19 (a few samples of this study predate the infection). The sample titles of this study are shuffled in the database, so cell type and time point are left out; the donor was told from shared clones.

This rearrangement joins TRBV12-3 or TRBV12-4 to TRBJ1-1, with D unresolved. CDR3 length: 14 residues. Trimming took 3 bases from V and 3 from J, leaving 11 bases between them. This CDR3 reads CASSFAIEDTEAFF. CDR3 coding DNA: TGTGCCAGCAGTTTTGCCATCGAGGACACTGAAGCTTTCTTT.

The rearrangement links TRBV13 to TRBJ2-7, with D possibly TRBD2 on 6 matching bases. In germline, CDR1 is PRHDT, CDR2 FYEKMQ (reference sequence). V lost 2 bases and J lost 2, with 13 bases in between. The CDR3 loop spans 15 amino acids. The CDR3 protein is CASSLWGVKTYEQYF. In nucleotides, the CDR3 is TGTGCCAGCAGCTTATGGGGGGTAAAGACCTACGAGCAGTACTTC.

A few counts support this clonotype. J is TRBJ2-6 and V is TRBV20-1; TRBD2 is a possible D gene (5 bases). CDR3 size: 18 residues. Per germline, CDR1 DFQATT and CDR2 SNEGSKA (reference sequence). Here the CDR3 DNA reads TGCACAAGTAAACAACCGGGATCCCTCCCCTCTGGGGCCAACGTCCTGACTTTC. Its translation is CTSKQPGSLPSGANVLTF.

The J gene is TRBJ2-6, the V gene TRBV25-1; the D is unclear. Germline V gene lookup returns CDR1 MGHDK and CDR2 SYGVNS. The CDR3 is 14 amino acids. V was pared by 7 bases and J by 2 bases, with 9 bases between. The CDR3 DNA reads TGTGCCAGCACATCGGGCGCTGGGGCCAACGTCCTGACTTTC. Translation: CASTSGAGANVLTF. The variable domain in full, completed from reference TRBV25-1 and TRBJ2-6, reads EADIYQTPRYLVIGTGKKITLECSQTMGHDKMYWYQQDPGMELHLIHYSYGVNSTEKGDLSSESTVSRIRTEHFPLTLESARPSHTSQYLCASTSGAGANVLTFGAGSRLTVL.

The CDR3 DNA reads as TGCGCCAGCAGTCAATCCGACAGAAAAGACAATGAGCAGTTCTTC. Translation: CASSQSDRKDNEQFF. The V call is TRBV23-1, the J call TRBJ2-1; weak D call: TRBD1 (5 bases). TRBV23-1 is an open reading frame, and its role is uncertain. This CDR3 region has 15 residues. V lost 0 bases to trimming and J lost 5 bases, with 11 bases between them.

This clonotype was observed a few times. The chain is built from TRBV9 and TRBJ2-1, with 8 bases matching TRBD2. The germline CDR1 and CDR2 sequences are SGDLS and YYNGEE. Trimming at V came to 3 bases and at J to 6 bases, leaving 5 bases not matched to a gene. The CDR3 spans 14 residues. As DNA, the CDR3 is TGTGCCAGCAGCGAGGGCGGGGGGCGCAATGAGCAGTTCTTC. It yields the protein CASSEGGGRNEQFF.

The rearrangement joins TRBV5-1 to TRBJ2-2; D is uncertain. This CDR3 contains 15 residues. V lost 4 bases, J lost 2 bases, and 12 bases lay in between. Germline V gene lookup returns CDR1 SGHRS and CDR2 YFSETQ. CDR3 residues: CASSPERANTGELFF. The CDR3 DNA reads TGCGCCAGCAGCCCAGAACGGGCTAACACCGGGGAGCTGTTTTTT.